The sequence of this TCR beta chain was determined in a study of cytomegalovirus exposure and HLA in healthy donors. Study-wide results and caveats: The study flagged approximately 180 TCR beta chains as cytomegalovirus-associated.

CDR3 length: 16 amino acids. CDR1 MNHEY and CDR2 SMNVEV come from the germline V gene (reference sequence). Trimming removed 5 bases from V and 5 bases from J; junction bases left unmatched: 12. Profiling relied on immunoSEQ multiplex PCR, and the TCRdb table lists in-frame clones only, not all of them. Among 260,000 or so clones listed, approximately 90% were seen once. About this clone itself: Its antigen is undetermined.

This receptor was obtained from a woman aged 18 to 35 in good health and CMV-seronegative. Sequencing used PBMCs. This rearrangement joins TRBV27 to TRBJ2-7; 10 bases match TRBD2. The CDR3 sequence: CASSAGVGLAANEQYF. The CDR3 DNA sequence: TGTGCCAGCAGTGCGGGCGTTGGACTAGCGGCCAACGAGCAGTACTTC.